These T cell receptor beta chains were read from a single sample in a study of shared clonotypes between healthy human individuals. Some clones are missing from TCRdb's copy, which holds only in-frame ones; the method was immunoSEQ multiplex PCR. The sample shows over a million clones, 96% of them seen only once. Material for sequencing was naive CD4+ T cells sorted from blood. All receptors come from a man younger than 45 in good health. Both conserved end residues are part of each CDR3. D genes are given only for firm matches. Where a row states a size, it is once, few, many or the class of an expanded clone; other rows omit it.

j_call: TRBJ2-3; clone_size: .; v_call: TRBV27; d_call: TRBD2; cdr3_aa: CASSLSGTSGSDTQYF; cdr3_nt: TGTGCCAGCAGTTTATCTGGGACTAGCGGCTCAGATACGCAGTATTTT
j_call: TRBJ2-7; clone_size: .; v_call: TRBV29-1; d_call: TRBD2; cdr3_aa: CSASREWGYEQYF; cdr3_nt: TGCAGCGCGTCGCGGGAGTGGGGCTACGAGCAGTACTTC
j_call: TRBJ2-7; clone_size: .; v_call: TRBV18; d_call: .; cdr3_aa: CASSLNAGTPSYEQYF; cdr3_nt: TGTGCCAGCTCACTCAATGCCGGGACACCCTCCTACGAGCAGTACTTC
j_call: TRBJ2-2; clone_size: .; v_call: TRBV5-8; d_call: .; cdr3_aa: CASSLGEDSANTGELFF; cdr3_nt: TGTGCCAGCAGCTTAGGGGAGGACAGCGCGAACACCGGGGAGCTGTTTTTT
j_call: TRBJ1-2; clone_size: .; v_call: TRBV5-6; d_call: TRBD1; cdr3_aa: CASSPTTLPGQTFYGYTF; cdr3_nt: TGTGCCAGCAGCCCGACTACGCTACCGGGACAGACTTTCTATGGCTACACCTTC
j_call: TRBJ2-5; clone_size: .; v_call: TRBV30; d_call: TRBD2; cdr3_aa: CAWRLPGTTGGQYF; cdr3_nt: TGTGCCTGGAGACTCCCCGGGACTACCGGAGGCCAGTACTTC
j_call: TRBJ2-5; clone_size: .; v_call: TRBV5-1; d_call: .; cdr3_aa: CASSLAPTGGRETQYF; cdr3_nt: TGCGCCAGCAGCTTGGCCCCAACCGGGGGGCGGGAGACCCAGTACTTC
j_call: TRBJ2-1; clone_size: .; v_call: TRBV7-8; d_call: TRBD2; cdr3_aa: CASSSGLAGEFGFF; cdr3_nt: TGTGCCAGCAGCTCGGGACTAGCGGGAGAGTTCGGGTTCTTC
j_call: TRBJ1-1; clone_size: .; v_call: TRBV28; d_call: .; cdr3_aa: CASFPSGMNTEAFF; cdr3_nt: TGTGCCAGCTTCCCTTCGGGCATGAACACTGAAGCTTTCTTT
j_call: TRBJ2-7; clone_size: .; v_call: TRBV28; d_call: .; cdr3_aa: CASSSLPYEQYF; cdr3_nt: TGTGCCAGCAGTTCCCTGCCCTACGAGCAGTACTTC
j_call: TRBJ1-4; clone_size: .; v_call: TRBV7-2; d_call: TRBD1; cdr3_aa: CASSFDRGHEKLFF; cdr3_nt: TGTGCCAGCAGCTTCGACAGGGGGCACGAAAAACTGTTTTTT
j_call: TRBJ2-2; clone_size: .; v_call: TRBV5-6; d_call: .; cdr3_aa: CASSPGHLNTGELFF; cdr3_nt: TGTGCCAGCAGCCCCGGACATTTGAACACCGGGGAGCTGTTTTTT
j_call: TRBJ2-1; clone_size: .; v_call: TRBV28; d_call: TRBD2; cdr3_aa: CASSPTLAGGGNEQFF; cdr3_nt: TGTGCCAGCAGTCCTACCCTAGCGGGAGGTGGTAATGAGCAGTTCTTC
j_call: TRBJ2-4; clone_size: .; v_call: TRBV2; d_call: .; cdr3_aa: CASGQAVLGNIQYF; cdr3_nt: TGTGCCAGCGGCCAAGCGGTCCTTGGGAACATTCAGTACTTC
j_call: TRBJ2-7; clone_size: .; v_call: TRBV19; d_call: TRBD1; cdr3_aa: CASSITGGSYEQYF; cdr3_nt: TGTGCCAGTAGTATAACAGGGGGATCCTACGAGCAGTACTTC
j_call: TRBJ2-7; clone_size: .; v_call: TRBV7-9; d_call: TRBD2; cdr3_aa: CASSPGGPYEQYF; cdr3_nt: TGTGCCAGCAGCCCGGGAGGGCCCTACGAGCAGTACTTC
j_call: TRBJ2-1; clone_size: .; v_call: TRBV4-3; d_call: TRBD2; cdr3_aa: CASSLRLATYNEQFF; cdr3_nt: TGCGCCAGCAGCCTGCGACTAGCGACATACAATGAGCAGTTCTTC
j_call: TRBJ1-5; clone_size: .; v_call: TRBV6-1; d_call: .; cdr3_aa: CASSEGLNQPQHF; cdr3_nt: TGTGCCAGCAGTGAAGGGCTTAATCAGCCCCAGCATTTT
j_call: TRBJ2-3; clone_size: once; v_call: TRBV2; d_call: TRBD1; cdr3_aa: CASRRDRVTDTQYF; cdr3_nt: TGTGCCAGCAGGCGGGACAGGGTCACAGATACGCAGTATTTT
j_call: TRBJ2-1; clone_size: .; v_call: TRBV15; d_call: TRBD2; cdr3_aa: CATSRDSGRYNEQFF; cdr3_nt: TGTGCCACCAGCAGAGACAGCGGGAGATACAATGAGCAGTTCTTC
j_call: TRBJ2-1; clone_size: .; v_call: TRBV5-6; d_call: .; cdr3_aa: CASSLPIPYNEQFF; cdr3_nt: TGTGCCAGCAGCCTCCCGATCCCTTACAATGAGCAGTTCTTC
j_call: TRBJ1-4; clone_size: .; v_call: TRBV5-6; d_call: .; cdr3_aa: CASSYAPARSGEKLFF; cdr3_nt: TGTGCCAGCAGCTACGCGCCAGCTCGGTCAGGTGAAAAACTGTTTTTT